These T cell receptor beta chains were read from a single sample in a study of OX40 agonist ivuxolimab in advanced cancers. Assay used: immunoSEQ multiplex PCR; TCRdb lists only in-frame clones, some missing. In the table there are roughly 66,000 clones, about four fifths of which are singletons. The source material was CD4+ or CD8+ T cells sorted from blood, sampled in a trial of the OX40 agonist ivuxolimab. These receptors were obtained from an adult with an advanced solid tumor such as melanoma, head and neck, liver or kidney cancer. The CDR3 runs from the conserved cysteine through the conserved F or W. Fields, in order: D gene, clone size, CDR3 length, J gene, V gene, CDR3 DNA, CDR3 protein. The D gene is left open where the match is weak. A clone size is listed for some rows: how often the clone was seen (once, few, many), or a class if it is expanded.

>TRBD2|.|16|TRBJ2-1|TRBV7-2
TGTGCCAGCAGCTTAGTAGGGACTAGCGATTACAATGAGCAGTTCTTC
CASSLVGTSDYNEQFF
>.|.|16|TRBJ1-3|TRBV4-1
TGCGCCAGCAGCCGAAAGGACCCGAGCTCTGGAAACACCATATATTTT
CASSRKDPSSGNTIYF
>TRBD1|.|16|TRBJ1-3|TRBV7-8
TGTGCCAGCAGCTACGGACAGGCCACCTCTGGAAACACCATATATTTT
CASSYGQATSGNTIYF
>.|few|12|TRBJ1-2|TRBV10-2
TGCGCCAGCAGTGATAGAAGCTATGGCTACACCTTC
CASSDRSYGYTF
>.|.|11|TRBJ2-7|TRBV6-5
TGTGCCAGCAAACGAAAGGGTGAGCAGTACTTC
CASKRKGEQYF
>.|.|17|TRBJ2-5|TRBV7-6
TGTGCCAGCAGCTTAGCGCGACAGGGATCTGGGGGGGAGACCCAGTACTTC
CASSLARQGSGGETQYF
>TRBD1|.|17|TRBJ2-7|TRBV5-1
TGCGCCAGCAGCTCGGACGGACAGGCGGCAGGGGTGTACGAGCAGTACTTC
CASSSDGQAAGVYEQYF
>TRBD2|.|20|TRBJ2-1|TRBV4-3
TGCGCCAGCAGCCACCTCCCGGGACTAGCGGGAGTAATCCCCTACAATGAGCAGTTCTTC
CASSHLPGLAGVIPYNEQFF
>.|.|18|TRBJ2-7|TRBV11-1
TGTGCCAGCAGCTTGTTCGGGACAAGGATACACCAATCCTACGAGCAGTACTTC
CASSLFGTRIHQSYEQYF
>.|.|15|TRBJ1-4|TRBV19
TGTGCCAGTAGTATAGCTCCAGGGATAAATGAAAAACTGTTTTTT
CASSIAPGINEKLFF
>.|.|11|TRBJ1-1|TRBV29-1
TGCAGTGGGGGATTGAACACTGAAGCTTTCTTT
CSGGLNTEAFF
>.|.|15|TRBJ1-5|TRBV6-1
TGTGCCAGCAATAAGGACATGAGTAGCAATCAGCCCCAGCATTTT
CASNKDMSSNQPQHF
>TRBD1|few|14|TRBJ1-2|TRBV27
TGTGCCAGCAGTTCCACGACAGGGGTGGGAGGCTACACCTTC
CASSSTTGVGGYTF
>TRBD2|.|15|TRBJ2-3|TRBV29-1
TGCAGCGCAGGGACTAGCGGGAGCGTAGGGGATACGCAGTATTTT
CSAGTSGSVGDTQYF
>TRBD2|.|15|TRBJ2-4|TRBV7-2
TGTGCCAGCACCCTAGCGGATATAGCCAAAAACATTCAGTACTTC
CASTLADIAKNIQYF
>.|.|14|TRBJ1-1|TRBV19
TGTGCCAGTAACCTGGGCAGAGGGAACACTGAAGCTTTCTTT
CASNLGRGNTEAFF
>TRBD1|.|15|TRBJ2-5|TRBV10-3
TGTGCCACCAGGACCGGGACAGGGGACGGGGAGACCCAGTACTTC
CATRTGTGDGETQYF
>.|.|11|TRBJ1-1|TRBV20-1
TGCAGTGCTACCCGATCGGTAGAAGCTTTCTTT
CSATRSVEAFF
>.|.|13|TRBJ2-1|TRBV7-9
TGTGCCAGCAGCTTAGATTTCGAGGGCGAGCAGTTCTTC
CASSLDFEGEQFF
>.|.|12|TRBJ2-3|TRBV7-8
TGTGCCAGCAGCTCGAGGTGGGATACGCAGTATTTT
CASSSRWDTQYF
>.|.|13|TRBJ2-2|TRBV2
TGTGCCAGCAGTGAACTAGTTGCCGGGGAGCTGTTTTTT
CASSELVAGELFF
>TRBD2|.|13|TRBJ2-1|TRBV11-2
TGTGCCAGCAGCTTAGGGGTAGCGGGAGAGCAGTTCTTC
CASSLGVAGEQFF
>.|.|14|TRBJ1-1|TRBV30
TGTGCCCGGAGTATTCCAGGAGGGTTAGCTGAAGCTTTCTTT
CARSIPGGLAEAFF
>TRBD2|.|16|TRBJ2-3|TRBV5-1
TGCGCCAGCAGCTTGGAGGGAGCGGGAGTACCAGATACGCAGTATTTT
CASSLEGAGVPDTQYF
>.|.|15|TRBJ1-3|TRBV28
TGTGCCAGCAGCCCGAGTTGGGGGGCTGGAAACACCATATATTTT
CASSPSWGAGNTIYF
>.|.|16|TRBJ2-5|TRBV6-4
TGTGCCAGCAGTGACTATGGAATTCGGCTAAAAGAGACCCAGTACTTC
CASSDYGIRLKETQYF
>TRBD2|.|19|TRBJ2-2|TRBV7-8
TGTGCCAGCAGCTTTATTCTGGGCCTAGCGGGAGGAAACACCGGGGAGCTGTTTTTT
CASSFILGLAGGNTGELFF
>TRBD1|.|15|TRBJ1-5|TRBV18
TGTGCCAGCTCACTCGGGACAGGGGTAGGTCAGCCCCAGCATTTT
CASSLGTGVGQPQHF
>.|.|15|TRBJ2-2|TRBV19
TGTGCCAGTACTAATAAAGCAGGGAACACCGGGGAGCTGTTTTTT
CASTNKAGNTGELFF
>.|.|14|TRBJ1-1|TRBV29-1
TGCAGCGTTGTTGAGGGAGACAAGAACACTGAAGCTTTCTTT
CSVVEGDKNTEAFF
>.|once|14|TRBJ1-2|TRBV11-3
TGTGCCAGCAGCTTAGATCGACCGGAGCGTGGCTACACCTTC
CASSLDRPERGYTF
>.|.|15|TRBJ1-2|TRBV4-2
TGTGCCAGCAGCCAAGAGGGGCTGTCGGGAGCGGGCTACACCTTC
CASSQEGLSGAGYTF
>TRBD1|.|16|TRBJ1-2|TRBV5-4
TGTGCCAGCAGCTTGGGGGGTGGACAGGGGAACTATGGCTACACCTTC
CASSLGGGQGNYGYTF
>TRBD1|.|16|TRBJ2-7|TRBV7-8
TGTGCCAGCAGCTTAGGGTTAGGACAGGGGAACTACGAGCAGTACTTC
CASSLGLGQGNYEQYF
>.|once|14|TRBJ2-3|TRBV7-3
TGTGCCAGCAGCTTAACCCCCGCTCCAGATACGCAGTATTTT
CASSLTPAPDTQYF
>.|.|14|TRBJ2-3|TRBV7-4
TGTGCCAGCAGCATACCTAGCAGAACAGATACGCAGTATTTT
CASSIPSRTDTQYF
>.|few|12|TRBJ2-1|TRBV7-2
TGTGCCAGCAGCGTGACTTACAATGAGCAGTTCTTC
CASSVTYNEQFF
>.|.|13|TRBJ2-1|TRBV5-6
TGTGCCAGCAGCTTGAAGGGATACAATGAGCAGTTCTTC
CASSLKGYNEQFF
>.|.|14|TRBJ2-7|TRBV6-1
TGTGCCGGGGGTCGAGGGACCTGGGCCTACGAGCAGTACTTC
CAGGRGTWAYEQYF